The 32 T cell receptor beta chains below come from one sample, sequenced in a study of shared clonotypes between healthy human individuals. Assay: immunoSEQ multiplex PCR; the TCRdb copy retains only in-frame clones and omits some. The sample contains some 450,000 clones, 60% to 80% of which appear only once. Sequenced: PBMCs. Receptors were obtained from a woman aged 40 to 55 in good health. Some clones in this sample may be carry-over from other donors' samples.

V usage is TRBV2 and J usage is TRBJ1-2; unclear D gene. Trimming stripped 5 bases from V and 0 bases from J, with 1 base between. Germline-derived CDR1 and CDR2 are SNHLY and FYNNEI. This CDR3 comprises 11 residues. This chain's CDR3 is CASSSNYGYTF. For the CDR3, the DNA is TGTGCCAGCAGTTCTAACTATGGCTACACCTTC.

A word on this clone: A read error is the likely source, as a far larger clone sits one nucleotide away. Additional DNA sequences in this sample encode the identical CDR3. V and J are TRBV30 and TRBJ2-7; D possibly corresponds to TRBD2 (5 bases). The CDR3 extends over 13 amino acids. Germline loops: CDR1 GTSNPN, CDR2 SVGIG (reference sequence). For the CDR3, the DNA is TGTGCCTGGAGGCGAATGGACGACTACGAGCAATACTTC. Protein: CAWRRMDDYEQYF. The variable domain in full, completed from reference TRBV30 and TRBJ2-7, reads SQTIHQWPATLVQPVGSPLSLECTVEGTSNPNLYWYRQAAGRGLQLLFYSVGIGQISSEVPQNLSASRPQDRQFILSSKKLLLSDSGFYLCAWRRMDDYEQYFGPGTRLTVT.

Regarding this clone: A much more abundant neighbour one base away suggests this may be a read error. The V and J genes are TRBV5-1 and TRBJ2-3, with D tentatively TRBD2 (5 bases). Germline V gene sequence: CDR1 SGHRS, CDR2 YFSETQ. This CDR3 has 13 amino acids. V lost 0 bases and J 7 bases, leaving 9 bases between the germline ends. The CDR3 reads CASSLGRRYTQYF. The DNA of the CDR3 is TGCGCCAGCAGCTTGGGCAGGAGGTATACGCAGTATTTT.

This clone has only one observation. The chain links TRBV19 to TRBJ2-5; tentative D call: TRBD1 (6 bases). Germline CDR1 LNHDA, CDR2 SQIVND (reference sequence). The V end was cut by 1 base, the J end by 2 bases, with 11 bases between. CDR3 size: 15 residues. CDR3 amino acids: CASSIVATGQETQYF. CDR3 DNA: TGTGCCAGTAGTATAGTCGCGACAGGACAAGAGACCCAGTACTTC.

J is TRBJ1-2 and V is TRBV4-2; D gene ambiguous. The CDR3 spans 14 residues. Per germline, CDR1 LGHNA and CDR2 YNFKEQ. The germline V and J ends were trimmed by 1 base and 3 bases, with 9 bases remaining between them. CDR3 in DNA: TGTGCCAGCAGCCAAGGGACTTTTGACTATGGCTACACCTTC. Its translation: CASSQGTFDYGYTF.

As to this clone: A single base is all that separates this from a far larger clone, so a read error is likely. The conserved final phenylalanine or tryptophan is absent from the CDR3, which likely points to a read error. This chain connects TRBV30 to TRBJ1-1; D is unresolved. CDR3 length: 13 residues. CDR1 is GTSNPN and CDR2 is SVGIG in the germline V gene (reference sequence). Trimming removed 5 bases at V and 0 bases at J, with 10 bases between. In DNA, the CDR3 is TGTGCCTGGGACTGGAACATGAACACTGAAGCTTTCCTT. Protein product: CAWDWNMNTEAFL.

A remark on this clone: It may be a read error: a sequence one base away is much more abundant. The chain employs TRBV5-1 and TRBJ2-7; a possible D gene is TRBD1 (6 bases). V lost 0 bases and J 3 bases, leaving 7 bases between the germline ends. The CDR3 is 13 amino acids. Germline V gives CDR1 SGHRS, CDR2 YFSETQ. CDR3 in amino acids: CASSLDRVYEQYF. The CDR3 DNA is TGCGCCAGCAGCTTGGACAGGGTCTACGAGCAGTACTTC.

This clone appeared a few times. The genes are TRBV6-6 and TRBJ1-5; D call uncertain. CDR3 length equals 13 residues. The germline V gene has CDR1 MNHNY and CDR2 SVGAGI (reference sequence). Trimming stripped 6 bases from V and 0 bases from J, with 6 bases between. CDR3 bases: TGTGCCAGCAGCCCGGCTAGCAATCAGCCCCAGCATTTT. Translating gives CASSPASNQPQHF.

J is TRBJ1-2 and V is TRBV11-2; no clear D gene. Germline assignment: CDR1 SGHAT and CDR2 FQNNGV. Trimming cost V 0 bases and J 10 bases, with 9 bases left between them. The CDR3 is 12 residues long. DNA for the CDR3: TGTGCCAGCAGCTTAGATGGGTGGTACTACACCTTC. Translating gives CASSLDGWYYTF.

This clone was observed a single time. V gene TRBV28 combines with J gene TRBJ2-3, with D perhaps matching TRBD1 (6 bases). This CDR3 spans 13 amino acids. Germline loops: CDR1 MDHEN, CDR2 SYDVKM. V was cut by 5 bases and J by 9 bases, with 15 bases left in between. The CDR3 region is CASSPPDRKTQYF. The CDR3 region has the DNA TGTGCCAGCAGTCCCCCGGACAGAAAGACGCAGTATTTT.

The chain uses TRBV9 and TRBJ2-5; D unresolved. Germline lookup yields CDR1 SGDLS and CDR2 YYNGEE. V was clipped by 0 bases and J by 5 bases, with 8 bases between them. This CDR3 is 13 amino acids long. The CDR3 DNA is TGTGCCAGCAGCGTAGATGGATGGGAGACCCAGTACTTC. Amino acids: CASSVDGWETQYF.

The chain links TRBV2 to TRBJ2-4; tentative D call: TRBD2 (5 bases). Per the germline V gene, CDR1 is SNHLY and CDR2 is FYNNEI. V was cut by 7 bases and J by 0 bases, with 7 bases left in between. This CDR3 is 13 amino acids long. The CDR3 DNA sequence: TGTGCCAGCAAGGCGGGAGCCAAAAACATTCAGTACTTC. Amino acid sequence: CASKAGAKNIQYF.

This chain links TRBV6-6 with TRBJ2-7; maybe TRBD2 (5 bases). Between the trimmed V and J ends, which lost 6 bases and 3 bases, there was a span of 12 bases. The length of the CDR3 is 13 residues. In germline, CDR1 is MNHNY, CDR2 SVGAGI (reference sequence). The CDR3 here is CASRQSGNYEQYF. The CDR3, as DNA: TGTGCCAGCAGACAAAGCGGAAACTACGAGCAGTACTTC.

The V and J genes are TRBV7-3 and TRBJ2-2; unclear D gene. The CDR3 runs 13 residues. From germline, CDR1 is SGHTA and CDR2 FQGTGA. V was shortened by 5 bases and J by 3 bases, with 7 bases between the two germline ends. CDR3: CASSPGHTGELFF. The CDR3 nucleotides read TGTGCCAGCAGCCCCGGACACACCGGGGAGCTGTTTTTT.

V usage is TRBV7-8 and J usage is TRBJ2-3; maybe TRBD2 (6 bases). V was cut by 1 base and J by 2 bases, with 13 bases left in between. Germline values: CDR1 SGHVS, CDR2 FQNEAQ. The CDR3 is made up of 16 amino acids. The CDR3 loop reads CASSLEGGTDTDTQYF. DNA for the CDR3: TGTGCCAGCAGCTTAGAGGGAGGCACGGACACAGATACGCAGTATTTT.

The table lists this clone with a few counts. This may be a read error, as it is one base from a much larger clone. V usage is TRBV27 and J usage is TRBJ1-2; TRBD1 matches at 9 bases. This CDR3 comprises 14 residues. Germline V gives CDR1 MNHEY, CDR2 SMNVEV (reference sequence). The CDR3 spells CASSPDRGDYGHTF. The CDR3 coding sequence is TGTGCCAGCAGCCCCGACAGGGGGGACTATGGCCACACCTTC.

On this clone itself: The likely explanation is a read error, given a far larger clone one base away. Other DNA sequences in the same sample also yield this CDR3. The rearrangement uses TRBV10-3 and TRBJ2-7, with D unclear. Looked up from germline, CDR1 is ENHRY and CDR2 is SYGVKD. This CDR3 is 11 amino acids long. The germline V and J ends were trimmed by 2 bases and 6 bases, with 5 bases remaining between them. The CDR3 reads CAISELGEQYF. CDR3 DNA sequence: TGTGCCATCAGTGAGCTGGGCGAGCAGTACTTC.

This rearrangement joins TRBV7-2 to TRBJ2-7, with no clear D. The V gene lost 1 base and the J gene lost 1 base, with 8 bases spanning the gap. Germline assignment: CDR1 SGHTA and CDR2 FQGNSA. This CDR3 has 14 residues. CDR3 amino acids: CASSLEIMSYEQYF. DNA of the CDR3: TGTGCCAGCAGCTTAGAGATAATGTCCTACGAGCAGTACTTC.

This clone was detected ten times or more. Other DNA sequences within the sample encode an identical CDR3. The V call is TRBV27, the J call TRBJ2-2; the D call may be TRBD1 or TRBD2 (5 bases each). CDR1 is MNHEY and CDR2 is SMNVEV in the germline V gene (reference sequence). The CDR3 is made up of 16 amino acids. Trimming left V 3 bases short and J 0 bases short, with 11 bases between. This chain's CDR3 is CASSFSGTANTGELFF. The CDR3, as DNA: TGTGCCAGCAGTTTTTCCGGGACGGCGAACACCGGGGAGCTGTTTTTT.

This chain joins TRBV29-1 and TRBJ1-1; unclear D gene. Germline V CDR1 and CDR2: SQVTM, ANQGSEA. The CDR3 loop spans 13 amino acids. V lost 6 bases and J 0 bases, leaving 11 bases between the germline ends. CDR3 nucleotide sequence: TGCAGCGTCCTCGGGAAGATGAACACTGAAGCTTTCTTT. Its translation: CSVLGKMNTEAFF.

V is TRBV18 and J is TRBJ2-1, with a possible D match to TRBD1 (6 bases). In germline, CDR1 is KGHSH, CDR2 LQKENI. The V end lost 3 bases, the J end lost 6 bases, and 15 bases lay between the germline ends. The CDR3 has 15 residues. In DNA form, the CDR3 reads TGTGCCAGCTCACCCCGACAGGCCCCCGCCAATGAGCAGTTCTTC. It specifies CASSPRQAPANEQFF.

This clone has more than one count but fewer than ten. V and J are TRBV18 and TRBJ2-4; TRBD1 matches at 10 bases. V trimming: 6 bases; J trimming: 8 bases; junction bases outside the gene matches: 10. This CDR3 comprises 15 residues. Germline CDR1 and CDR2: KGHSH and LQKENI. CDR3 sequence (DNA): TGTGCCAGCTCTGGGACAGGGGCTAGTTTCGACATTCAGTACTTC. Protein: CASSGTGASFDIQYF.

This clone was found once. The chain employs TRBV30 and TRBJ2-2, with 7 bases that match TRBD2. CDR3 length: 13 amino acids. Unmatched junction bases numbered 5, after V lost 3 bases and J lost 7 bases. Per the germline V gene, CDR1 is GTSNPN and CDR2 is SVGIG (reference sequence). CDR3 in amino acids: CAWSAGAVGELFF. The CDR3 coding sequence is TGTGCCTGGAGCGCGGGAGCTGTCGGGGAGCTGTTTTTT. The full variable domain, rest sourced from reference TRBV30 and TRBJ2-2, is SQTIHQWPATLVQPVGSPLSLECTVEGTSNPNLYWYRQAAGRGLQLLFYSVGIGQISSEVPQNLSASRPQDRQFILSSKKLLLSDSGFYLCAWSAGAVGELFFGEGSRLTVL.

This chain connects TRBV10-3 to TRBJ2-1, with D maybe TRBD2 (5 bases). CDR1 ENHRY and CDR2 SYGVKD come from the germline V gene. Trimming left V 2 bases short and J 0 bases short, with 8 bases between. This CDR3 spans 15 amino acids. The CDR3 reads CAISEGESSYNEQFF. CDR3 DNA sequence: TGTGCCATCAGTGAGGGGGAGAGCTCCTACAATGAGCAGTTCTTC.

This clone was picked up one time. This likely stems from a read error, as it lies one base from a far larger clone. This sequence joins TRBV5-1 and TRBJ1-2; maybe TRBD1 (5 bases). The CDR3 is 13 residues long. V shed 1 base and J shed 8 bases, with 12 bases lying between them. The germline gives CDR1 SGHRS, CDR2 YFSETQ. The CDR3 DNA reads as TGCGCCAGCAGCTTGATCAGGGAAGACGGCTACACCTTC. Its protein is CASSLIREDGYTF.

This rearrangement joins TRBV7-3 to TRBJ2-7; 7 bases line up with TRBD2. Per the germline V gene, CDR1 is SGHTA and CDR2 is FQGTGA. The length of the CDR3 is 16 residues. V lost 5 bases to trimming and J lost 4 bases; unmatched junction nucleotides: 14. This chain's CDR3 is CASSPSADGRWYEQYF. CDR3 bases: TGTGCCAGCAGCCCCTCCGCCGACGGGAGGTGGTACGAGCAGTACTTC.

The chain uses TRBV2 and TRBJ2-7; 9 bases map to TRBD1. Trimming cost V 3 bases and J 2 bases; bases outside gene matches: 2. The germline gives CDR1 SNHLY, CDR2 FYNNEI. The CDR3 runs to 14 residues. In DNA, the CDR3 is TGTGCCAGCAGTGAGACAGGGGGGCCCTACGAGCAGTACTTC. This gives the protein CASSETGGPYEQYF.

The chain joins TRBV2 to TRBJ1-5; D might be TRBD1 (5 bases). Trimming cost V 3 bases and J 1 base, with 10 bases left between them. CDR1 is SNHLY and CDR2 is FYNNEI in the germline V gene. This CDR3 region has 15 residues. In DNA, the CDR3 is TGTGCCAGCAGTGAGCCCGGGGCGAGCAATCAGCCCCAGCATTTT. Translating it yields CASSEPGASNQPQHF.

This clone turned up a few times. This CDR3 is CASSVGGLAGTYEQYF. The CDR3 coding sequence is TGTGCCAGCAGCGTAGGGGGACTAGCGGGCACCTACGAGCAGTACTTC. This chain links TRBV9 with TRBJ2-7; 12 bases map to TRBD2. The V segment lost 0 bases and the J segment 2 bases; nucleotides outside the gene matches: 3. CDR1 is SGDLS and CDR2 is YYNGEE in the germline V gene. The CDR3 runs 16 residues.

The chain links TRBV28 to TRBJ1-1; possible D gene TRBD1, 5 bases. The germline V and J ends were trimmed by 4 bases and 1 base, with 19 bases remaining between them. This CDR3 contains 17 residues. Germline V CDR1 and CDR2: MDHEN, SYDVKM. CDR3: CASSSNWIGVANTEAFF. The CDR3, as DNA: TGTGCCAGCAGTTCGAACTGGATAGGGGTGGCGAACACTGAAGCTTTCTTT.

J is TRBJ1-5 and V is TRBV28; TRBD1 agrees at 8 bases. The CDR3 is 14 residues long. V lost 4 bases to trimming and J lost 8 bases; unmatched junction nucleotides: 7. Looked up from germline, CDR1 is MDHEN and CDR2 is SYDVKM. Written as DNA, the CDR3 is TGTGCCAGCAGTTCTGACAGGGGCCAGAAGCCCCAGCATTTT. Its translation: CASSSDRGQKPQHF.

The V and J genes are TRBV7-9 and TRBJ2-5, with 8 bases identical to TRBD1. Germline V CDR1 and CDR2: SEHNR, FQNEAQ (reference sequence). This CDR3 spans 14 amino acids. The trim removed 4 bases at V and 5 bases at J, leaving 6 bases unmatched. The CDR3 DNA reads TGTGCCAGCAGCTCCCCGACAGGGGTCGAGACCCAGTACTTC. It translates to CASSSPTGVETQYF. Based on the CDR3 plus reference TRBV7-9 and TRBJ2-5, the full variable domain is DTGVSQNPRHKITKRGQNVTFRCDPISEHNRLYWYRQTLGQGPEFLTYFQNEAQLEKSRLLSDRFSAERPKGSFSTLEIQRTEQGDSAMYLCASSSPTGVETQYFGPGTRLLVL.